The 19 T cell receptor beta chains below were found in one sample sequenced in a study of T cell responses to AZD1222 COVID-19 vaccine. Clones were sequenced by immunoSEQ multiplex PCR, and TCRdb holds only the in-frame ones, with some missing. Of over 65,000 clones listed, approximately 89% are singletons. The sequences come from peripheral blood, collected 28 days after the second AZD1222 dose. Source of these receptors: an adult who received the AZD1222 COVID-19 vaccine.

This chain joins TRBV6-4 and TRBJ2-2; TRBD1 matches at 8 bases. The CDR3 totals 14 residues. Germline V gene sequence: CDR1 MRHNA, CDR2 SNTAGT. V dropped 2 bases and J dropped 4; count of bases not matched to a gene: 0. For the CDR3, the DNA is TGTGCCAGCAGTGACCAGGGGGCCACCGGGGAGCTGTTTTTT. It encodes CASSDQGATGELFF.

The table lists this clone with a count of one. The V gene is TRBV4-3, the J gene TRBJ2-7; 7 bases line up with TRBD2. This CDR3 has 15 amino acids. Trimming removed 1 base from V and 3 bases from J; junction bases left unmatched: 6. CDR1 and CDR2 from the germline V gene are LGHNA and YSLEER. CDR3: CASSQVEGRVYEQYF. The CDR3 DNA follows: TGCGCCAGCAGCCAAGTCGAAGGGAGGGTCTACGAGCAGTACTTC.

The gene calls are TRBV2 and TRBJ2-5; TRBD1 agrees at 7 bases. Unmatched junction bases numbered 7, after V lost 2 bases and J lost 4 bases. The CDR3 length is 15 residues. The germline gives CDR1 SNHLY, CDR2 FYNNEI. CDR3 sequence: CASSERGQVGETQYF. CDR3 nucleotide sequence: TGTGCCAGCAGTGAAAGAGGACAGGTCGGAGAGACCCAGTACTTC.

This clone was seen just once. The chain has TRBV5-1 and TRBJ2-5, with TRBD2 matching over 10 bases. The CDR3 loop spans 17 amino acids. Trimming removed 3 bases from V and 4 bases from J; junction bases left unmatched: 12. Germline CDR1 SGHRS, CDR2 YFSETQ. CDR3 bases: TGCGCCAGCAGCTCAAGATGGCTAGCGGGGGTCGTAGAGACCCAGTACTTC. It is translated as CASSSRWLAGVVETQYF. Looking up the rest from reference TRBV5-1 and TRBJ2-5 gives the full variable domain: KAGVTQTPRYLIKTRGQQVTLSCSPISGHRSVSWYQQTPGQGLQFLFEYFSETQRNKGNFPGRFSGRQFSNSRSEMNVSTLELGDSALYLCASSSRWLAGVVETQYFGPGTRLLVL.

The V gene is TRBV4-1, the J gene TRBJ2-5; D remains ambiguous. CDR3 length: 13 residues. In germline, CDR1 is MGHRA, CDR2 YSYEKL. Deletions cut 0 bases from V and 1 base from J, with 3 bases between. CDR3 residues: CASSQDPQETQYF. The CDR3 nucleotides are TGCGCCAGCAGCCAAGACCCCCAAGAGACCCAGTACTTC.

The V and J genes are TRBV19 and TRBJ2-5, with a tentative D call TRBD2 (6 bases). This CDR3 comprises 15 residues. In germline, CDR1 is LNHDA, CDR2 SQIVND (reference sequence). V was trimmed by 6 bases and J by 0 bases, leaving 14 bases between them. The CDR3 DNA sequence: TGTGCCAGTAGCCCCACCCGGGGGAACCAAGAGACCCAGTACTTC. It is translated as CASSPTRGNQETQYF.

The genes are TRBV9 and TRBJ2-5, with 7 bases identical to TRBD1. Germline CDR1 SGDLS, CDR2 YYNGEE. The CDR3 is made up of 14 amino acids. V was clipped by 4 bases and J by 5 bases; unmatched bases: 8. CDR3 nucleotide sequence: TGTGCCAGCAGCACTCGGACAGGTTCGGAGACCCAGTACTTC. Encoded protein: CASSTRTGSETQYF. The variable domain in full, completed from reference TRBV9 and TRBJ2-5, reads DSGVTQTPKHLITATGQRVTLRCSPRSGDLSVYWYQQSLDQGLQFLIQYYNGEERAKGNILERFSAQQFPDLHSELNLSSLELGDSALYFCASSTRTGSETQYFGPGTRLLVL.

This clone appeared a single time. The rearrangement uses TRBV7-2 and TRBJ2-1; no definite D call. Trimming cost V 5 bases and J 7 bases, with 12 bases left between them. The CDR3 has 13 amino acids. The germline V gene has CDR1 SGHTA and CDR2 FQGNSA. CDR3 region: CASSGFGRNEQFF. The CDR3 DNA follows: TGTGCCAGCAGCGGGTTCGGACGGAATGAGCAGTTCTTC.

The chain carries TRBV30 and TRBJ2-7, with 8 bases that match TRBD1. The junction had 9 bases not matched to a gene; V was cut back by 2 bases and J by 3 bases. Germline V gives CDR1 GTSNPN, CDR2 SVGIG (reference sequence). The CDR3 is 15 amino acids. The CDR3 region is CAWSWTGLLDYEQYF. CDR3 in DNA: TGTGCCTGGAGTTGGACAGGGTTGTTAGACTACGAGCAGTACTTC.

V is TRBV7-3 and J is TRBJ1-1; the D is unclear. The V and J ends lost 0 bases and 0 bases respectively, with 8 bases between them. Germline V lookup: CDR1 SGHTA, CDR2 FQGTGA. The CDR3 is 15 amino acids. The CDR3 bases are TGTGCCAGCAGCTTAACGGGTTTCTTGAACACTGAAGCTTTCTTT. Amino acid sequence: CASSLTGFLNTEAFF.

This clone was seen only a few times. The rearrangement joins TRBV7-9 to TRBJ1-1; D unclear. The germline V gene encodes CDR1 SEHNR and CDR2 FQNEAQ (reference sequence). The V gene lost 4 bases and the J gene lost 4 bases, with 13 bases spanning the gap. This CDR3 comprises 14 residues. The CDR3 is CASSSTARGTEAFF. CDR3 DNA sequence: TGTGCCAGCAGCTCAACAGCCCGGGGCACTGAAGCTTTCTTT.

The rearrangement uses TRBV6-6 and TRBJ2-3, with 8 bases lining up with TRBD2. Germline assignment: CDR1 MNHNY and CDR2 SVGAGI (reference sequence). The CDR3 length is 14 residues. Losses at the gene ends were 6 bases for V and 5 bases for J; bases not matched to a gene: 7. CDR3 sequence: CASSPGGAGDTQYF. The CDR3 nucleotides read TGTGCCAGCAGCCCGGGGGGGGCTGGAGATACGCAGTATTTT.

This chain joins TRBV11-2 and TRBJ2-2, with D perhaps given as TRBD1 or TRBD2 (5 bases each). The V end was cut by 7 bases, the J end by 4 bases, with 16 bases between. CDR1 is SGHAT, CDR2 FQNNGV, per germline. The CDR3 runs 15 residues. The CDR3 nucleotides read TGTGCCAGCACCTTTGCCGGGACGGGCACCGGGGAGCTGTTTTTT. This sequence encodes CASTFAGTGTGELFF.

V and J are TRBV19 and TRBJ2-3; D gene ambiguous. The CDR3 runs 16 residues. Germline lookup yields CDR1 LNHDA and CDR2 SQIVND (reference sequence). Trimming took off 3 bases at V and 1 base at J, with 14 bases between the two ends. DNA for the CDR3: TGTGCCAGTAGTATTCTTGTCAAACGGGGCACAGATACGCAGTATTTT. This translates into CASSILVKRGTDTQYF.

The chain recombines TRBV5-1 with TRBJ1-1; 7 bases are a match to TRBD1. CDR1 SGHRS and CDR2 YFSETQ come from the germline V gene. The CDR3 is 13 residues long. The V gene end was trimmed by 0 bases and the J gene end by 11 bases; junction bases not matched to a gene: 7. Here the CDR3 reads CASSLDIGQDAFF. CDR3 nucleotides: TGCGCCAGCAGCTTGGACATAGGACAGGACGCTTTCTTT.

The V call is TRBV7-2, the J call TRBJ1-6; D is unresolved. This CDR3 is 16 amino acids long. Germline V gene data show CDR1 as SGHTA and CDR2 as FQGNSA. V was cut by 1 base and J by 10 bases, with 17 bases left in between. CDR3 sequence: CASSLDTPGLGSPLHF. The CDR3 region has the DNA TGTGCCAGCAGCTTAGATACCCCTGGACTGGGGTCACCCCTCCACTTT.

The V call is TRBV27, the J call TRBJ2-1, with D possibly called TRBD1 or TRBD2 (5 bases each). This CDR3 has 14 amino acids. Germline-derived CDR1 and CDR2 are MNHEY and SMNVEV (reference sequence). V lost 7 bases, J lost 6 bases, and 16 bases lay in between. The CDR3 protein is CASNPGPTPNEQFF. CDR3 DNA: TGTGCCAGCAATCCGGGACCCACACCCAATGAGCAGTTCTTC.

The chain combines TRBV10-3 with TRBJ1-4, with 7 bases lining up with TRBD1. CDR3 length: 13 amino acids. Per the germline V gene, CDR1 is ENHRY and CDR2 is SYGVKD. With 5 bases clipped from V and 5 bases from J, the junction kept 2 bases outside the gene matches. This CDR3 is CAISLGQNEKLFF. CDR3 in DNA: TGTGCCATCAGTTTGGGACAGAATGAAAAACTGTTTTTT.

This chain links TRBV5-5 with TRBJ2-2; the D is unclear. Germline CDR1 and CDR2: SGHKS and YYEKEE (reference sequence). The ends were cut back, 1 base at V and 6 bases at J, with 16 bases in the middle. The CDR3 sequence is 16 residues long. The CDR3 nucleotides are TGTGCCAGCAGCTTGCTACTGGGATCTCACCCCGGGGAGCTGTTTTTT. This sequence encodes CASSLLLGSHPGELFF.